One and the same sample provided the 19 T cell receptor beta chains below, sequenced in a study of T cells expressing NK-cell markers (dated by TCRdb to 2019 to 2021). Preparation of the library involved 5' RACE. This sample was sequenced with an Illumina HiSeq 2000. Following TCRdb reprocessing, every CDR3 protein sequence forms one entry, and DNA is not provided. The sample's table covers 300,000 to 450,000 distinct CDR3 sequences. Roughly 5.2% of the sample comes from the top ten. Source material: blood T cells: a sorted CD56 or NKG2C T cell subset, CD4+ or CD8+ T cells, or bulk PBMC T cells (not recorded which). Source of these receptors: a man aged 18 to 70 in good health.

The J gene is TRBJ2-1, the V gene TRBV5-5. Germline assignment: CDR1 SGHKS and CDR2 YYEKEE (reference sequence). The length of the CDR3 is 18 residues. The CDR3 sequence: CASSLAHFLIADNNEQFF.

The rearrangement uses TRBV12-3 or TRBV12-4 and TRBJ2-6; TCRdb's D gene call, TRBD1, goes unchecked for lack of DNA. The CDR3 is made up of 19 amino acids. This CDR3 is CASSWGPKGYLSGANVLTF.

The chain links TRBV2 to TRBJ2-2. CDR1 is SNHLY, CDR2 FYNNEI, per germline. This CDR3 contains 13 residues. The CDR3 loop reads CASQCLCAGELFF.

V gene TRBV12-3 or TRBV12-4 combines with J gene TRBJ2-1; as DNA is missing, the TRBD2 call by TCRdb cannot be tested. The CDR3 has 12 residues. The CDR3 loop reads CASKGRYNEQFF.

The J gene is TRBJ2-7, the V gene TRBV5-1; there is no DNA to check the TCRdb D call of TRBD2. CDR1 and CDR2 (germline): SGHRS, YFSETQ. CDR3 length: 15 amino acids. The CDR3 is CASSSPGLAVDEQYF.

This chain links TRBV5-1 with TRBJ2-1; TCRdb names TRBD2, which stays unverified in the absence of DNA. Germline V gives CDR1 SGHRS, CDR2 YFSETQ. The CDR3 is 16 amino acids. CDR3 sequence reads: CASSLSAGGVSNEQFF.

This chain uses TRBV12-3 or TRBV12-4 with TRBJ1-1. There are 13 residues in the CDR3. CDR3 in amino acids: CASSRIGGTEAFF.

CDR3 sequence reads: CSARSSALSYNSPLHF. This rearrangement joins TRBV20-1 to TRBJ1-6; absent DNA, TCRdb's TRBD1 call cannot be checked. Per germline, CDR1 DFQATT and CDR2 SNEGSKA (reference sequence). This CDR3 comprises 16 residues.

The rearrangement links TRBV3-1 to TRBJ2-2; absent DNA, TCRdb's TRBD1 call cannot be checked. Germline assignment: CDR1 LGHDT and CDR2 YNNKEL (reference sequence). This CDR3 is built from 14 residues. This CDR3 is CASSRRGGIGELFF.

CDR3 protein: CASSEEGLALNEQYF. This rearrangement joins TRBV6-1 to TRBJ2-7; TCRdb lists TRBD2, though no DNA is available to test this call. The germline V gene has CDR1 MNHNS and CDR2 SASEGT. The CDR3 totals 15 residues.

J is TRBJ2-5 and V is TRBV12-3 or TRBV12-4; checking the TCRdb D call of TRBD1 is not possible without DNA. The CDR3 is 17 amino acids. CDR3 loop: CASSENGDLNLAETQYF.

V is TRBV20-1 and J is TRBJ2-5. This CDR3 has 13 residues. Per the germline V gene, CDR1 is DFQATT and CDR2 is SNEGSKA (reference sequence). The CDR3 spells CSASGGFQETQYF.

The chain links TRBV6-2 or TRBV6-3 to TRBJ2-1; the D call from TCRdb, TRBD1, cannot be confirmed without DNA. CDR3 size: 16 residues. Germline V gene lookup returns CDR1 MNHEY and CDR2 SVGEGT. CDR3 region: CASSNPGGGHTAEQFF.

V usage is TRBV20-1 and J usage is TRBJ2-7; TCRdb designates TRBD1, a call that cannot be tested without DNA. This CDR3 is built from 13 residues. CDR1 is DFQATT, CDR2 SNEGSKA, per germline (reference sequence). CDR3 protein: CSAQQGRSNEQYF.

The CDR3: CASSSGGRLTDTQYF. The J gene is TRBJ2-3, the V gene TRBV6-5; TCRdb reports TRBD2, a call that lacks DNA to check it against. Germline V gene sequence: CDR1 MNHEY, CDR2 SVGAGI. The CDR3 covers 15 residues.

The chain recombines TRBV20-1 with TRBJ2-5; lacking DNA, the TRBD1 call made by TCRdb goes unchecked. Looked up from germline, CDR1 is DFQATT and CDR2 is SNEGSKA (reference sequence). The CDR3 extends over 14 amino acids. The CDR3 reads CSARGRSRAETQYF.

The CDR3 sequence is CASSLVIGGSNSPLHF. This sequence joins TRBV5-5 and TRBJ1-6; TCRdb returns TRBD1, unconfirmable since there is no DNA. CDR1 and CDR2 from the germline V gene are SGHKS and YYEKEE (reference sequence). The CDR3 is 16 amino acids.

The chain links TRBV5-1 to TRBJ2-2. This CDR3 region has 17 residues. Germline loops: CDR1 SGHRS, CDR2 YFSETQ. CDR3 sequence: CASSQQPTTVRTGELFF.

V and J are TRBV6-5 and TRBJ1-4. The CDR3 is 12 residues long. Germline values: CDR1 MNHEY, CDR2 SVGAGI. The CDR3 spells CASGPGNEKLFF.